This T cell receptor beta chain was profiled in a study of T-cell memory formation after mild COVID-19 (dated by TCRdb to the early 2020s). Context from the whole study: TCR sequence clusters from the two donors were found to be largely donor specific. Longitudinal TCRalpha and TCRbeta repertoire sequencing tracked T-cell clones expanding and contracting after mild COVID-19 in two donors. The cohort was made up of two young adult volunteers, one female and one male, who were previously healthy.

The study at large found these results: Contracting CD4+ clones turned up mainly in the CM and EM memory subsets, whereas EMRA was where CD8+ clones were enriched. Some responding clones were detected in pre-infection memory, suggesting pre-existing cross-reactive memory T cells joined the SARS-CoV-2 response. From day 15 to 85, contracting clones showed balanced CD4/CD8 phenotypes, whereas a second wave of clones that expanded from day 15 to 37 leaned towards CD4+. SARS-CoV-2 specificity of the second-wave clones peaking on day 37 was not confirmed. The study included only a couple of mild cases, and larger cohorts that include severe cases with pre-infection samples were judged to be necessary.

Sequences MGHRA (CDR1) and YSYEKL (CDR2) are obtained from the germline V gene. The CDR3, from cysteine to phenylalanine, totals 16 residues. CDR3 DNA is the only sequence kept; it has 48 bases, read in frame from the first base. Relative to germline, V is 1 base shorter and J is 1 base shorter, with 8 bases between their ends. Sequencing instrument: Illumina NovaSeq 6000. Using 5'RACE with constant-segment primers, TCRalpha and TCRbeta cDNA libraries were constructed, with sample barcodes and unique molecular identifiers added in the process. RNA was extracted from every sample with Trizol reagent. Library amplification was performed in two PCR steps, and a second sample barcode and Illumina TruSeq adapters were introduced in the second step. Sequencing of libraries was performed on an Illumina NovaSeq with 2 x 150 bp paired-end reads. As for how the authors treated the data: With migec v1.2.7, reads were demultiplexed and then collapsed into UMI-guided consensus sequences. With mixcr v2.1.11, UMI consensuses were aligned to TRA and TRB V and J templates and assembled into clonotypes. A clonotype was counted as expanded or contracted only when both edgeR and NoisET called the clonotype significant, with the noise models trained on biological replicates. For edgeR calls, a false discovery rate-adjusted p below 0.01 and a log2 fold-change threshold of 1 were applied. PCA with hierarchical clustering of max-normalized trajectories of the 1000 most abundant clonotypes was used as exploratory dynamics analysis. Each responding clone was given a CD4 or CD8 phenotype based on the CD4+ and CD8+ repertoires, which had been sequenced separately. TCRdb cleaned the public reads at Q25 with fastp, built clones with MiXCR and kept in-frame beta chains. Rows matching on CDR3 protein sequence are summarized as one entry with the most common DNA and genes. The V and J calls and clone size are TCRdb's, not the authors'. This sample has about 390,000 distinct CDR3 sequences in its table, and about 21% of those were observed once. The top ten clonotypes cover around 13% of the sample.

Ficoll-Paque density gradient centrifugation was the method used to isolate PBMCs. This clonotype was detected only a few times. Its antigen is not yet known. The sample holds no much larger clone one base away, and base qualities are not on file. The receptor was isolated from an adult woman who had mild COVID-19 (a few samples of this study predate the infection). The sample titles of this study are shuffled in the database, so cell type and time point are left out; the donor was told from shared clones. The V and J segments used are TRBV4-1 and TRBJ2-6, with the identity of the D gene unclear. Sequenced: PBMCs or a T cell subset sorted from them (not recorded which). The CDR3: CASSQALGSGANVLTF. In nucleotides, the sequence is TGCGCCAGCAGCCAAGCTTTGGGGTCTGGGGCCAACGTCCTGACTTTC.